Within the sample, the clone carrying this T cell receptor (beta chain) is medium-sized. Every patient underwent thyroid surgery untreated. This record comes from a study of metastatic and nonmetastatic thyroid tumors. With MiXCR, TCRdb called clones anew from the PCR reads. This sample yields more than 85,000 clones, of which around 7.8% are seen a single time; around 8.8% belongs to the top ten. Sequencing was carried out using blood. The clonotype was recovered from a female donor with papillary thyroid cancer or a benign thyroid nodule (not recorded which). Some clones in this sample may be carry-over from other donors' samples.

The DNA for the CDR3 is TGTGCCAGCAGCCCTCGACAGGGGGATCAGCCCCAGCATTTT. It translates to CASSPRQGDQPQHF. The chain employs TRBV7-8 and TRBJ1-5; 9 bases fit TRBD1. Germline CDR1 reads SGHVS; CDR2 reads FQNEAQ. V shed 5 bases, J shed 5 bases, and the junction held 4 bases outside the gene matches. The CDR3 contains 14 residues.